Shown below are 8 T cell receptor beta chains from a single sample sequenced in a study of T cell clonality in common variable immunodeficiency. The antigens for these receptors are not known. The repertoire was sequenced with immunoSEQ multiplex PCR; TCRdb's copy has only in-frame clones and lacks some. The sample is made up of 25,000 to 30,000 clones, none counted only once. Study-level findings and limits: Reportedly, TCR beta sequences from common variable immunodeficiency showed fewer deletions and N-nucleotide insertions.

Sample: peripheral blood mononuclear cells. Source of these receptors: a human donor with common variable immunodeficiency.

As regards this clone: The read terminates 3 residues before the CDR3 end, so the remaining end is supplied by the germline J gene. V usage is TRBV19 and J usage is TRBJ1-1, with D perhaps matching TRBD1 (5 bases). Germline V gives CDR1 LNHDA, CDR2 SQIVND (reference sequence). The V and J ends lost 5 bases and 2 bases respectively, with 9 bases between them. The CDR3 sequence is 13 residues long. Partial CDR3 DNA: TGTGCCAGTAGTGAACAGGTAAACACTGAA. Translating gives CASSEQVNTE. In full, the CDR3 is CASSEQVNTEAFF.

This clone came up a few times. The read falls 3 residues short of the CDR3 end, and the missing part is taken from the germline J gene. The gene calls are TRBV6-4 and TRBJ2-5; 8 positions agree with TRBD2. Looked up from germline, CDR1 is MRHNA and CDR2 is SNTAGT. The CDR3 is made up of 14 amino acids. V lost 9 bases, J lost 5 bases, and 11 bases stayed unmatched. Partial CDR3 DNA: TGTGCCAGGTACCTATCGGGGGGGCCGGAGACC. This gives the protein CARYLSGGPET. The complete CDR3 reads CARYLSGGPETQYF.

A word on this clone: The observed sequence ends 3 residues before the CDR3 terminus, with the missing tail filled in from the germline J gene. The chain is built from TRBV5-1 and TRBJ2-7; TRBD2 is a possible D gene (5 bases). V was trimmed by 2 bases and J by 4 bases, leaving 10 bases between them. Per the germline V gene, CDR1 is SGHRS and CDR2 is YFSETQ. The CDR3 has 13 residues. The CDR3 reads CASSFRTGYEQYF. The sequenced part of the CDR3 DNA is TGCGCCAGCAGCTTCCGGACGGGGTACGAG.

This clone was observed a few times. Sequencing ends 3 residues short of the CDR3 end; the germline J gene provides the rest. The chain has TRBV7-8 and TRBJ2-3, with D maybe TRBD2 (7 bases). Germline V gives CDR1 SGHVS, CDR2 FQNEAQ. The CDR3 extends over 17 amino acids. V lost 2 bases and J 1 base, leaving 16 bases between the germline ends. CDR3 sequence reads: CASSLRGGDFGTDTQYF. The sequenced part of the CDR3 DNA is TGTGCCAGCAGCTTAAGGGGGGGAGACTTTGGCACAGATACG. Full variable domain (remainder filled in from reference TRBV7-8 and TRBJ2-3): GAGVSQSPRYKVAKRGQDVALRCDPISGHVSLFWYQQALGQGPEFLTYFQNEAQLDKSGLPSDRFFAERPEGSVSTLKIQRTQQEDSAVYLCASSLRGGDFGTDTQYFGPGTRLTVL.

About this clone: The read finishes 3 residues shy of the CDR3 end, and the germline J gene is used to complete it. The J gene is TRBJ2-3, the V gene TRBV11-2, with TRBD1 matching 8 bases. This CDR3 spans 15 amino acids. Germline assignment: CDR1 SGHAT and CDR2 FQNNGV. V shed 3 bases, J shed 5 bases, and the junction held 7 bases outside the gene matches. CDR3: CASSLARGLKDTQYF. The sequenced CDR3 bases are TGTGCCAGCAGCTTGGCCAGGGGGCTTAAAGATACG. Together with reference TRBV11-2 and TRBJ2-3, the CDR3 gives the full variable domain: EAGVAQSPRYKIIEKRQSVAFWCNPISGHATLYWYQQILGQGPKLLIQFQNNGVVDDSQLPKDRFSAERLKGVDSTLKIQPAKLEDSAVYLCASSLARGLKDTQYFGPGTRLTVL.

This clone was seen only a few times. Coverage ceases 3 residues before the CDR3 finishes, and the germline J gene fills in the end. J is TRBJ1-4 and V is TRBV7-3, with a tentative D call TRBD1 (5 bases). CDR1 and CDR2 from the germline V gene are SGHTA and FQGTGA. Trimming removed 5 bases at V and 10 bases at J, with 11 bases between. This CDR3 region has 12 residues. CDR3: CASSDRGGKLFF. The CDR3 bases that were read are TGTGCCAGCAGCGATAGGGGTGGAAAA.

Worth noting for this clone: The observed sequence ends 3 residues before the CDR3 terminus, with the missing tail filled in from the germline J gene. The chain uses TRBV6-2 or TRBV6-3 and TRBJ2-7; 7 bases fit TRBD1. Unmatched junction bases numbered 8, after V lost 0 bases and J lost 3 bases. The CDR3 consists of 16 residues. Germline CDR1 reads MNHEY; CDR2 reads SVGEGT. CDR3 amino acids: CASSYSRRQGFYEQYF. CDR3 DNA, as far as it was read: TGTGCCAGCAGTTACTCGAGACGACAGGGCTTCTACGAG.

Note on this clone: Read data end 3 residues before the CDR3 end; the end is taken from the germline J gene. V gene TRBV5-3 combines with J gene TRBJ1-6; D uncertain. TRBV5-3 is filed as an ORF, its function uncertain. V was shortened by 0 bases and J by 7 bases, with 5 bases between the two germline ends. This CDR3 is 13 amino acids long. CDR3 bases read: TGTGCCAGAAGCTTGGACAGAAATTCACCC. Its protein product is CARSLDRNSP. Given in full, the CDR3 is CARSLDRNSPLHF.